The clone carrying this T cell receptor beta chain was observed a handful of times. Its specificity is unknown. The CDR3 spans 14 residues. Germline values: CDR1 MNHNS, CDR2 SASEGT. Trimming at V came to 6 bases and at J to 6 bases, leaving 7 bases not matched to a gene. The sample originates from a study of T cell repertoires in cytomegalovirus infection. Study overall: It can be stated that public TCR beta signatures indicated CMV infection as well as a matching HLA type. Study findings and constraints: Clonotype analysis showed dominance of the ex vivo response by HLA-C-restricted CMV-specific TCR beta clonotypes. The cumulative frequency of public TCR beta families identified carriers of CMV plus the relevant HLA.

Using its own MiXCR run on the reads, TCRdb lists one record per CDR3 protein. The table lists about 150,000 distinct CDR3 sequences, around 22% of them singletons. The sample taken for sequencing was PBMCs. The receptor was derived from a human donor in good health (CMV status not recorded). Some clones in this sample may be carry-over from other donors' samples. V is TRBV6-1 and J is TRBJ2-1; 8 bases map to TRBD2. The DNA of the CDR3 is TGTGCCAGCAGGACCACCGGGAGGGCCAATGAGCAGTTCTTC. Its protein product is CASRTTGRANEQFF.